The source of this T cell receptor (beta chain) is a study of memory CD4+ T cells and cytomegalovirus serostatus. V was pared by 3 bases and J by 14 bases, with 21 bases between. This CDR3 has 15 amino acids. Germline values: CDR1 SGHRS, CDR2 YFSETQ. Single viable CD3+CD4+CD8-CD45RO+ cells were sorted as the memory CD4+ T cells. Turning to this clone: Its antigen is undetermined.

Overall study results and limits: About 40% of the roughly 150 known CMV-associated TCRbeta sequences appeared in CD4+ memory. A US-trained random forest predicted CMV serostatus with median AUC around 0.91.

Profiled with immunoSEQ multiplex PCR; TCRdb holds only in-frame clones, not every one. This table has roughly 48,000 clones, more than 70% appearing once. What was sequenced was memory CD4+ T cells from blood. The sequence came from an adult in good health and CMV-seropositive. V and J are TRBV5-1 and TRBJ1-6, with D maybe TRBD1 (6 bases). This CDR3 is CASSSGGSPKGALHF. The CDR3, as DNA: TGCGCCAGCAGCTCCGGAGGCTCCCCGAAGGGGGCCCTCCACTTT.